This TCR beta chain was sequenced for a study of blood T cell repertoires in COVID-19. Study-wide context: Samples came from the United States, Italy and Spain, spanning acute and convalescent COVID-19. T cells, B-cell-depleted T cells, or PBMCs provided the cDNA or gDNA that served as material.

Seattle-derived patients entered the study during active infection and were followed longitudinally. As handled by the study authors: Amplifying reference gene primers gave estimates of nucleated cell counts. Clones were read by immunoSEQ multiplex PCR, and TCRdb kept only the in-frame ones, dropping some. The D gene and trimming were derived from the DNA, and the V and J assignments and clone size from that table. Among 400,000 to 450,000 clones listed, around nine tenths were seen once. The sequence derives from a woman between 40 and 55 years old with COVID-19, enrolled during active disease. The specimen sequenced was peripheral blood.

The DNA of the CDR3 is TGTGCCAGCAGCGTAGAAGTTAGGGGTACCGGGGAGCTGTTTTTT. The encoded protein is CASSVEVRGTGELFF. The rearrangement joins TRBV9 to TRBJ2-2; D possibly corresponds to TRBD1 (5 bases). The CDR3 spans 15 residues. Trimming took 0 bases from V and 5 from J, leaving 11 bases between them. CDR1 SGDLS and CDR2 YYNGEE come from the germline V gene.